The clone carrying this T cell receptor beta chain was recorded a few times. As yet, its antigen is unknown. These data are taken from a study of Ad26.COV2.S vaccination and SARS-CoV-2 variants. General study findings and limits: Substantial response breadth was reportedly seen for spike-specific CD8+ and CD4+ T cells after vaccination.

The treatment denotes: roughly 18 received Ad26.COV2.S at low or high dose, single or two shots; 5 received placebo; per-sample allocation not given. The investigators took samples on day 63 after the first vaccine or placebo injection. Trimming removed 4 bases from V and 4 bases from J; junction bases left unmatched: 7. This CDR3 region has 14 residues. Per germline, CDR1 ENHRY and CDR2 SYGVKD. Clones were read by immunoSEQ multiplex PCR, and TCRdb kept only the in-frame ones, dropping some. The sample includes a few hundred thousand clones, more than 75% of them seen just once. The chain employs TRBV10-3 and TRBJ2-7; 7 bases align to TRBD2. This clonotype was sampled from a person between 18 and 65 years old who received the Ad26.COV2.S COVID-19 vaccine or a placebo. This sample comprised peripheral blood, obtained in a trial of Ad26.COV2.S vaccine versus placebo. The CDR3 region is CAISGEGSIYEQYF. The CDR3 DNA reads TGTGCCATCAGTGGGGAGGGAAGTATTTACGAGCAGTACTTC.